Shown below are 4 T cell receptor beta chains from a single sample sequenced in a study of CD4 T cells in relation to SARS-CoV-2 and coronaviruses. Sequencing used immunoSEQ multiplex PCR; TCRdb keeps in-frame clones, though not all of them. The sample lists about 70,000 clones; around 87% were seen once. The unexposed donors gave CD4+ T cells in about 2011-2019, prior to COVID-19. The specimen was memory CD4+ T cells from PBMCs. These receptors all come from a human donor in good health.

The chain joins TRBV12-5 to TRBJ1-1; D is uncertain. The CDR3 is made up of 14 amino acids. The V and J ends lost 2 bases and 4 bases respectively, with 11 bases between them. Germline loops: CDR1 LGHNT, CDR2 FRNRAP. The CDR3 spells CASGLSRRSTEAFF. CDR3 in DNA: TGTGCTAGTGGTTTGTCGCGGAGGAGCACTGAAGCTTTCTTT.

The chain recombines TRBV9 with TRBJ1-1, with D tentatively TRBD1 (5 bases). Deletions cut 5 bases from V and 3 bases from J, with 14 bases between. The germline CDR1 and CDR2 sequences are SGDLS and YYNGEE. The CDR3 is 14 amino acids. CDR3 bases: TGTGCCAGCAGTGCAGGCGGAGGGGACACTGAAGCTTTCTTT. Protein product: CASSAGGGDTEAFF.

Here the CDR3 reads CATSDSGYTGELFF. The CDR3 DNA reads TGTGCCACCAGTGATTCAGGGTACACCGGGGAGCTGTTTTTT. This rearrangement joins TRBV24-1 to TRBJ2-2, with D possibly being TRBD1 (5 bases). Germline assignment: CDR1 KGHDR and CDR2 SFDVKD. The ends were cut back, 2 bases at V and 3 bases at J, with 6 bases in the middle. This CDR3 comprises 14 residues.

This clone occurred a few times. The chain is built from TRBV5-4 and TRBJ1-3; D perhaps matches TRBD1 (5 bases). Trimming pared 4 bases from V and 8 bases from J, leaving 13 bases between. Germline CDR1 reads SGHNT; CDR2 reads YYREEE (reference sequence). This CDR3 is 13 amino acids long. As DNA, the CDR3 is TGTGCCAGCAGCCCACAGGCGGGTGACACCATATATTTT. Its translation: CASSPQAGDTIYF.